This T cell receptor beta chain was found in a study of follicular helper T cells after annual influenza vaccination. At the level of the study: Days 0, 7 and 28 post-vaccination were the blood draw times. Overall study findings and caveats: ICOS-CD38- cTfh most often held earlier Day 7 ICOS+CD38+ clones.

The time point is: 2014-2015 season, 7 days after vaccination. CDR3 length: 17 amino acids. Germline V lookup: CDR1 LGHNA, CDR2 YSLEER. V shed 0 bases and J shed 0 bases, with 15 bases lying between them. Only in-frame clones appear in the TCRdb table, and some are missing; sequencing was by immunoSEQ multiplex PCR. The table shows 9,700 or so clones, with approximately 83% occurring only once. About this clone: No antigen is known for it.

The chain couples TRBV4-3 to TRBJ2-7, with D unclear. Sequenced here: CXCR5- memory CD4+ T cells sorted from blood, sampled 7 days after influenza vaccination. This sequence was found in an adult who received the influenza vaccine. CDR3 loop: CASSQDLGWATSYEQYF. The CDR3 DNA sequence: TGCGCCAGCAGCCAAGACCTTGGGTGGGCTACCTCCTACGAGCAGTACTTC.